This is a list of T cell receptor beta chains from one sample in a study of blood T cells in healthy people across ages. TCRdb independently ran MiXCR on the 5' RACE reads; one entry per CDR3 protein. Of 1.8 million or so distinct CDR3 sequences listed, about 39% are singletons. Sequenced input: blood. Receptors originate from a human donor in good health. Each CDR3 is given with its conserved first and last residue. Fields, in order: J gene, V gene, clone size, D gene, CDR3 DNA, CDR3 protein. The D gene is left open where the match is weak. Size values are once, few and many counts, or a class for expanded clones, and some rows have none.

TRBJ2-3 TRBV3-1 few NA TGTGCCAGCAGCCCTGGGCACGGAGTTCGGCTTTCTACGCAGTATTTT CASSPGHGVRLSTQYF
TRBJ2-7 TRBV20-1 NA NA TGCAGTGCTAGATTGGGGGTGGGTAGCTCCTACGAGCAGTACTTC CSARLGVGSSYEQYF
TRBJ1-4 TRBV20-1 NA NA TGCAGTGCTAGAACGGTATCAACGGAAAAACTGTTTTTT CSARTVSTEKLFF
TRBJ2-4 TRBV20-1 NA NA TGCAGTGCTAGAGATCTCGGGTCACCCAAAAACATTCAGTACTTC CSARDLGSPKNIQYF
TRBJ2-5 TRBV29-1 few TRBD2 TGCAGCGCCACGGACGGGGGGGGTAGGAGGGAGACCCAGTACTTC CSATDGGGRRETQYF
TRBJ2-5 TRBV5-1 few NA TGCGCCAGCAGGAGATTTGGCAACCAAGAGACCCAGTACTTC CASRRFGNQETQYF
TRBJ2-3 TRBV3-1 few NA TGTGCCAGCAACCAAGATCTCGCCTCAGATACGCAGTATTTT CASNQDLASDTQYF
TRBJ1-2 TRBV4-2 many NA TGTGCCAGCAGCCGCTCAACAGTTGAGGAAAACTATGGCTACACCTTC CASSRSTVEENYGYTF
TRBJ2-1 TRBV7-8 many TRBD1 TGTGCCAGCAGTTCCCCGGACAGGGACACCTACAATGAGCAGTTCTTC CASSSPDRDTYNEQFF
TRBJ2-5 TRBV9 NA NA TGTGCCAGCAGCGTAGAGAAAACCAACCAAGAGACCCAGTACTTC CASSVEKTNQETQYF
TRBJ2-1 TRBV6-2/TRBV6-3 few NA TGTGCCAGCAGTTACTCGGGAAGCAATGAGCAGTTCTTC CASSYSGSNEQFF
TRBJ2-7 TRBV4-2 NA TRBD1 TGTGCCAGCAGCCAAGATTGGGCGAAGGGACAGGGGGAAAAGCAGTACTTC CASSQDWAKGQGEKQYF
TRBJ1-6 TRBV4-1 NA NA TGCGCCAGCAGCCAAGATTTTATTCTATTTGGTTCACCCCTCCACTTT CASSQDFILFGSPLHF
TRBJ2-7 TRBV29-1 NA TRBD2 TGCAGCGTTAGGACTAGCGGGGTCGAGCAGTACTTC CSVRTSGVEQYF
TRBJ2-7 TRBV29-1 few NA TGCAGCGTTGTTCTAAGCCCCTACGAGCAGTACTTC CSVVLSPYEQYF
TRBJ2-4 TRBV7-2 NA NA TGTGCCAGCAGCCCTCCTCCCCTTGTAGCCAAAAACATTCAGTACTTC CASSPPPLVAKNIQYF
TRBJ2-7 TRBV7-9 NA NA TGTGCCAGCAGCTTAGGCAGGTCCGAGCAGTACTTC CASSLGRSEQYF
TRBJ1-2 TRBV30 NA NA TGTGCCTCGGACATGCGGGGCTACACCTTC CASDMRGYTF
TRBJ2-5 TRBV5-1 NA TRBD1 TGCGCCAGCAGCTTCTCGGGACAGGGTGGGAGCCAAGAGACCCAGTACTTC CASSFSGQGGSQETQYF
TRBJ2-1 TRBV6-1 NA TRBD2 TGTGCCAGCAGTGAAGTGCGGGGGAACTACAATGAGCAGTTCTTC CASSEVRGNYNEQFF
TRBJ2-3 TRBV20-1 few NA TGCAGTGCTAGAGATCGATTAAGGGGATTCACAGATACGCAGTATTTT CSARDRLRGFTDTQYF
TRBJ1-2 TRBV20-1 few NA TGCAGTGCTAGAGAGACCAGGGGCAGCTATGGCTACACCTTC CSARETRGSYGYTF
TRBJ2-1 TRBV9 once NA TGTGCCAGCAGCGTAGCTGGGGGCAGGGGCTCCTACAATGAGCAGTTCTTC CASSVAGGRGSYNEQFF
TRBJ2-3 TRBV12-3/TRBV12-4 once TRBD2 TGTGCCAGCAGTCTAGCGGTGAGCGCAGATACGCAGTATTTT CASSLAVSADTQYF
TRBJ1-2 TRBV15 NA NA TGTGCCACCAGCAGAGATCTTACGGGGAACTATGGCTACACCTTC CATSRDLTGNYGYTF
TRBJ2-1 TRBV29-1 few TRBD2 TGCAGCGTCCCGGGACTAGTGGGGGGTAATGAGCAGTTCTTC CSVPGLVGGNEQFF
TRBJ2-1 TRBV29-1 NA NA TGCAGCGCTGCCCGGGACATGCAGTTCTTC CSAARDMQFF
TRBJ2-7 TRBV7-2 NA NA TGTGCCAGCAGCTTACTCGGGGGGCCTGCCTACGAGCAGTACTTC CASSLLGGPAYEQYF
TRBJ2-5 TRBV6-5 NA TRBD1 TGTGCCAGCAGTTATTTTGGGACAGGACGGCGGCAGGAGACCCAGTACTTC CASSYFGTGRRQETQYF
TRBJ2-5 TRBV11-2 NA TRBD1 TGTGCCAGCAGCTTAGAGACAGGGGGAATCTCGTTTCGGTACTTC CASSLETGGISFRYF
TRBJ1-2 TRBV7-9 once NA TGTGCCGGCAGCCTTGCACAGGGACTTGCGGATGGCTACACCTTC CAGSLAQGLADGYTF
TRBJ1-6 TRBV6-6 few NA TGTGCCACCTCGTCCTCCAGTTCACCCCTCCACTTT CATSSSSSPLHF
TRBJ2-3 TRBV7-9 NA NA TGTGCCAGCAGCCGTCTACGACTCATCGATACGCAGTATTTT CASSRLRLIDTQYF
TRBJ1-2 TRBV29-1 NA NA TGCAGCGCTGGAGGGGTTTGGGACTATGGCTACACCTTC CSAGGVWDYGYTF
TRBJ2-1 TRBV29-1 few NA TGCAGCGTCGAAGGGGACAATGAGCAGTTCTTC CSVEGDNEQFF
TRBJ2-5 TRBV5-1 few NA TGCGCCAGCAGCTTGATGACAGAGACCCAGTACTTC CASSLMTETQYF
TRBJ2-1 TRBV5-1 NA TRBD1 TGCGCCAGCAGCTTAGGGGGCGTGACTGAGCAGTTCTTC CASSLGGVTEQFF
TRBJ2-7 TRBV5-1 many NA TGCGCCAGCAGCTCGACAGGACCCTCCTACGAGCAGTACTTC CASSSTGPSYEQYF
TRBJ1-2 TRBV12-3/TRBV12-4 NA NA TGTGCCAGCAGTTTAAGCGGGGGGGCGGTTGGCTACACCTTC CASSLSGGAVGYTF
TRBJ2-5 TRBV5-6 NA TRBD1 TGTGCCAGCAGATCAAGGACAGGGCCTCAGACCCAGTACTTC CASRSRTGPQTQYF
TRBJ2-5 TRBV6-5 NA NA TGTGCCAGCAGCAGGACTAGTAGGGGGGAGCAGTACTTC CASSRTSRGEQYF
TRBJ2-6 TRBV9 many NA TGTGCCAGCTCTCTTAACAGGGAAGATTCTGGGGCCAACGTCCTGACTTTC CASSLNREDSGANVLTF
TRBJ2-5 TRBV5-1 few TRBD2 TGCGCCAGCAGCTTGGAAGCAGCGGGAAAGGAAGAGACCCAGTACTTC CASSLEAAGKEETQYF
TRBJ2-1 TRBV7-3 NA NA TGTGCCAGCAGCCAGGGTACCGGGACCCCGAAGTTCTTC CASSQGTGTPKFF
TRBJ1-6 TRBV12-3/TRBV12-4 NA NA TGTGCCAGCAGTCCCCTCGGGCGGGGCCTTAATTCACCCCTCCACTTT CASSPLGRGLNSPLHF
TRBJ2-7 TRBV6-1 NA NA TGTGCCAGCATCTTATCAGGGGCCCCCTACGAGCAGTACTTC CASILSGAPYEQYF
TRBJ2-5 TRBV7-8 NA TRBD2 TGTGCCAGCTCACGCTTAGCGGGGGGCGAGGAGACCCAGTACTTC CASSRLAGGEETQYF
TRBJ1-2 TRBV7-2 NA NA TGTGCCAGCAGCTTTTTTTGGACAGACTCGTATGGCTACACCTTC CASSFFWTDSYGYTF
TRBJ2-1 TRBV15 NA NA TGTGCCACCAGCAGAGAGGGCAGCAGATACAATGAGCAGTTCTTC CATSREGSRYNEQFF
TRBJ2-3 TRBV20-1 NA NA TGCAGTGCGGTTACAGAAAGCACAGATACGCAGTATTTT CSAVTESTDTQYF